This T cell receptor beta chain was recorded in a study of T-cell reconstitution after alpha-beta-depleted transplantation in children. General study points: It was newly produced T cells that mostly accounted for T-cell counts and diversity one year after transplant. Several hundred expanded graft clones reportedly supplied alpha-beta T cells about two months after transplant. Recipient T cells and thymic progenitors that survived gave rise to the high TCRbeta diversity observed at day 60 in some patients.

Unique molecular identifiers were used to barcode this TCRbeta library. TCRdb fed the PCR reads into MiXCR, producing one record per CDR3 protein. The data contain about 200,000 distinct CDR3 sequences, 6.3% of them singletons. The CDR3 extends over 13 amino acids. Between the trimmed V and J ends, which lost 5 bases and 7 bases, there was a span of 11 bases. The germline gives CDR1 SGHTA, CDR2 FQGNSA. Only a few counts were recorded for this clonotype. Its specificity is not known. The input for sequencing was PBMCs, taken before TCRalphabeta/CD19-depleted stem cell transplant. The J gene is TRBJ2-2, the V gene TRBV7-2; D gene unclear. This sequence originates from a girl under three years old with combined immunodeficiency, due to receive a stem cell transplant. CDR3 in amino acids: CASSPGSYGELFF. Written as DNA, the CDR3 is TGTGCCAGCAGCCCCGGGTCGTACGGGGAGCTGTTTTTT.